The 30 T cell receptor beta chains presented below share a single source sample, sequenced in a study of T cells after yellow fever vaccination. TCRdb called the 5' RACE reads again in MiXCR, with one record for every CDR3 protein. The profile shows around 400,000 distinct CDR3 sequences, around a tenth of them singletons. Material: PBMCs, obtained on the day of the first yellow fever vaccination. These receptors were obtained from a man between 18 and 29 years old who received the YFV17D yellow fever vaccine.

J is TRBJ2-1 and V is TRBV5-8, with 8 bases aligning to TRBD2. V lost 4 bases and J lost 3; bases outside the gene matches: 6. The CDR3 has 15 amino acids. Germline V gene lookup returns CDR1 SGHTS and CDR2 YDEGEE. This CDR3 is CASSLRGGVYNEQFF. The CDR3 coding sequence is TGTGCCAGCAGCCTACGGGGGGGGGTCTACAATGAGCAGTTCTTC.

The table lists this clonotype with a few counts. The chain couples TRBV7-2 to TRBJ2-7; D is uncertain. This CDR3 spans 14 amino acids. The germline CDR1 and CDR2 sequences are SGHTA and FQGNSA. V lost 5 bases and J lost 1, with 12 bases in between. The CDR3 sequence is CASSRHGGSYEQYF. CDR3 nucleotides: TGTGCCAGCAGCCGTCATGGTGGTTCCTACGAGCAGTACTTC.

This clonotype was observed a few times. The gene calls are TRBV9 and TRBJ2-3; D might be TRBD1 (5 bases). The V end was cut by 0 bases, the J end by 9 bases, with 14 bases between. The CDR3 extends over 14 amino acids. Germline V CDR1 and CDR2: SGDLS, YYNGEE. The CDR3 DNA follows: TGTGCCAGCAGCGTAGAGACAGACCCCGGGACGCAGTATTTT. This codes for CASSVETDPGTQYF.

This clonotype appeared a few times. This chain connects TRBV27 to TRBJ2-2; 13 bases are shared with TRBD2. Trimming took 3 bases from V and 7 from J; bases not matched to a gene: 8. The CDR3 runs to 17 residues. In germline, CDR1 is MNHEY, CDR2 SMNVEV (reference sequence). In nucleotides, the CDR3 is TGTGCCAGCAGTTTCTGGACTAGCGGGGGCCCAGGCGGGGAGCTGTTTTTT. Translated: CASSFWTSGGPGGELFF.

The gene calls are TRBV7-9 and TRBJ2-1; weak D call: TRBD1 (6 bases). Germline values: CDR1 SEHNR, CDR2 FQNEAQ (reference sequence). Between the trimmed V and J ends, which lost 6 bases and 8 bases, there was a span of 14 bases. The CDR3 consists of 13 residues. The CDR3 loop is CASRQGLFDEQFF. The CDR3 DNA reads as TGTGCCAGCAGACAGGGTTTGTTCGATGAGCAGTTCTTC.

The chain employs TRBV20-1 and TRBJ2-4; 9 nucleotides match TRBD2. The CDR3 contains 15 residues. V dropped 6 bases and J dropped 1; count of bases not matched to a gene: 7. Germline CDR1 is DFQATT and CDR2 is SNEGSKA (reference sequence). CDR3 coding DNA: TGCAGTGCGCCCGGGACTAGCTCCGCCAAAAACATTCAGTACTTC. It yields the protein CSAPGTSSAKNIQYF.

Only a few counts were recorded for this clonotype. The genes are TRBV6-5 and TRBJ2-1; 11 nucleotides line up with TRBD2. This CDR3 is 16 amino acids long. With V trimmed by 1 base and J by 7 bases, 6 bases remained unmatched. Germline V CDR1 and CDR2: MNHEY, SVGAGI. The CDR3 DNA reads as TGTGCCAGCAGTTACTATAGCGGGGGGGTAGGAAATGAGCAGTTCTTC. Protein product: CASSYYSGGVGNEQFF.

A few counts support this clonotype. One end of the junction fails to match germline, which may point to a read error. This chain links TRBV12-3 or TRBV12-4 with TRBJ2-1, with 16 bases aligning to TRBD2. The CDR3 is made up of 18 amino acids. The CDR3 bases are TGTGCCTGCAGTCCGGGACTAGCGGGGGGGCCTTCCTACAATGAGCAGTTCTTC. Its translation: CACSPGLAGGPSYNEQFF.

Here the CDR3 reads CASSTGFTEGYGYTF. The DNA of the CDR3 is TGTGCCAGCAGCACGGGCTTCACCGAGGGCTATGGCTACACCTTC. The chain recombines TRBV7-8 with TRBJ1-2; D not resolved. The CDR3 is 15 residues long. CDR1 SGHVS and CDR2 FQNEAQ come from the germline V gene. Trimming took 5 bases from V and 4 from J, leaving 17 bases between them.

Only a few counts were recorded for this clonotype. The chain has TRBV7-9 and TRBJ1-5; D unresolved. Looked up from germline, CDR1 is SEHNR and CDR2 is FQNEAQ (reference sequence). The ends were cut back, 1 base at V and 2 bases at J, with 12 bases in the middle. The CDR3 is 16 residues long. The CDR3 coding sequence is TGTGCCAGCAGCTTAGTCGGGCTTGACGGCAATCAGCCCCAGCATTTT. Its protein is CASSLVGLDGNQPQHF.

The CDR3 region is CASSQRSSNYGYTF. CDR3 coding DNA: TGTGCCAGCAGCCAAAGATCCTCTAACTATGGCTACACCTTC. V is TRBV6-1 and J is TRBJ1-2; D call uncertain. Trimming stripped 6 bases from V and 0 bases from J, with 11 bases between. Looked up from germline, CDR1 is MNHNS and CDR2 is SASEGT. The CDR3 covers 14 residues.

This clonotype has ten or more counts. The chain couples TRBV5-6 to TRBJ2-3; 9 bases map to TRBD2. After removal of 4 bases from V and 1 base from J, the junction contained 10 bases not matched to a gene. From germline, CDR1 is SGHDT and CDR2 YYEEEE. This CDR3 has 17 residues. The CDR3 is CASSRLGAGGGTDTQYF. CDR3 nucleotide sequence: TGTGCCAGCAGCCGCCTCGGAGCGGGGGGTGGCACAGATACGCAGTATTTT.

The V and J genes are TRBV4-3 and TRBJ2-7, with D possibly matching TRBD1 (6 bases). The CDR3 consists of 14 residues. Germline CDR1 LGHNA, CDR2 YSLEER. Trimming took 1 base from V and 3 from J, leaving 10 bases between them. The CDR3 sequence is CASSQVAGDYEQYF. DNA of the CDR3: TGCGCCAGCAGCCAAGTGGCAGGGGACTACGAGCAGTACTTC.

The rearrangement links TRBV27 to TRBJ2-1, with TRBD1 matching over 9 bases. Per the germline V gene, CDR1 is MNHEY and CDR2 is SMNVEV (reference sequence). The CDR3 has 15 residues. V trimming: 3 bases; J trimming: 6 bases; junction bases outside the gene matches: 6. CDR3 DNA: TGTGCCAGCAGTTTTTGGGGGACAGGGAGCAATGAGCAGTTCTTC. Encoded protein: CASSFWGTGSNEQFF.

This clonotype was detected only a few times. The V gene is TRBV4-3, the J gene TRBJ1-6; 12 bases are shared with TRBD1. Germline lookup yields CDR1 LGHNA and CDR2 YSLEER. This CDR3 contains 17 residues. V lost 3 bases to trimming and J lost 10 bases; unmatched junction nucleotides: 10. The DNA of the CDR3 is TGCGCCAGCAGCCAGGCAATTGGGACAGGGGGCTTCTCACCCCTCCACTTT. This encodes CASSQAIGTGGFSPLHF.

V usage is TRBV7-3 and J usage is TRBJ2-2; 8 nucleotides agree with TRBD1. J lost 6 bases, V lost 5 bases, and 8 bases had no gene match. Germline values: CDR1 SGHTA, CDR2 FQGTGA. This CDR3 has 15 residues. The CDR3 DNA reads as TGTGCCAGCAGCACAGCCGGGACAGGCCCCGGGGAGCTGTTTTTT. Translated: CASSTAGTGPGELFF.

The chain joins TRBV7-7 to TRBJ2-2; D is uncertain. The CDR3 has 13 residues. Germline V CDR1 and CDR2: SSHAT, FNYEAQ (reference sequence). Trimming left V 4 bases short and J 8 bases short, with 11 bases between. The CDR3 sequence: CASSSPLVGELFF. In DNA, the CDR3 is TGTGCCAGCAGCTCCCCCCTCGTGGGGGAGCTGTTTTTT.

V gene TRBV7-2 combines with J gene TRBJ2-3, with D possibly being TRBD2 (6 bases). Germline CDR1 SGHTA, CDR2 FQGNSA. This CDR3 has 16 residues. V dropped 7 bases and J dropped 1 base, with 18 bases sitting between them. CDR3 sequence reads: CASTTSPGGGTDTQYF. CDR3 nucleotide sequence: TGTGCCAGCACCACTTCCCCCGGGGGTGGCACAGATACGCAGTATTTT.

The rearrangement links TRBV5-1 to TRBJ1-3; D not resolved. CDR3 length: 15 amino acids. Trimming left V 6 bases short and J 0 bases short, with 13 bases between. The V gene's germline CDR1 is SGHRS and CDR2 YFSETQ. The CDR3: CASTVGSSSGNTIYF. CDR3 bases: TGCGCCAGCACCGTGGGGAGTAGCTCTGGAAACACCATATATTTT.

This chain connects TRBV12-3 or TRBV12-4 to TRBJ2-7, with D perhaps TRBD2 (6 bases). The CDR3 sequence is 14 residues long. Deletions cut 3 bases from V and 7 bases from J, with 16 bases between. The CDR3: CASSFLGGVTEQYF. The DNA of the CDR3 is TGTGCCAGCAGTTTTCTTGGCGGGGTAACAGAGCAGTACTTC.

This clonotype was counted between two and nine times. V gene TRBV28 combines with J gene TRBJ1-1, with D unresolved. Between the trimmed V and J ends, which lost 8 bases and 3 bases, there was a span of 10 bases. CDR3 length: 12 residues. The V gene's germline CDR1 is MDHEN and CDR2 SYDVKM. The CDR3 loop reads CASGDFDTEAFF. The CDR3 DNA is TGTGCCAGCGGGGATTTCGACACTGAAGCTTTCTTT.

The CDR3 protein is CAISSTDTQYF. The CDR3 bases are TGTGCCATCAGTAGCACAGATACGCAGTATTTT. The gene calls are TRBV10-3 and TRBJ2-3; D gene uncertain. V lost 5 bases to trimming and J lost 0 bases, with 0 bases between them. The length of the CDR3 is 11 residues. Germline V lookup: CDR1 ENHRY, CDR2 SYGVKD.

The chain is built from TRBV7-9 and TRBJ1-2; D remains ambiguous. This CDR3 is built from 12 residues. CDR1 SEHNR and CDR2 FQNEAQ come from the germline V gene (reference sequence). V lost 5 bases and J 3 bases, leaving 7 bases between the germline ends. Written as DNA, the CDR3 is TGTGCCAGCAGCAAAGAGGACTATGGCTACACCTTC. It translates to CASSKEDYGYTF.

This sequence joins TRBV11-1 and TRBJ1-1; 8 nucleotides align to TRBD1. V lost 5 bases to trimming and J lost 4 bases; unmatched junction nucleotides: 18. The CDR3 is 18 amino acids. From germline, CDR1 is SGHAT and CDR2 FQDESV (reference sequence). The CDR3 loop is CASSPPGQGAWGSTEAFF. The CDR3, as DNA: TGTGCCAGCAGCCCCCCCGGGCAGGGGGCGTGGGGGAGCACTGAAGCTTTCTTT.

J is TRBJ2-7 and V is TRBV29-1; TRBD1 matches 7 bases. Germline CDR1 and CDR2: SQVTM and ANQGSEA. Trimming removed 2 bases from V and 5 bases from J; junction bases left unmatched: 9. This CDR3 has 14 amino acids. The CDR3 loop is CSVERRQGMDEQYV. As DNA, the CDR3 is TGCAGCGTTGAACGTAGACAGGGAATGGACGAGCAGTACGTC.

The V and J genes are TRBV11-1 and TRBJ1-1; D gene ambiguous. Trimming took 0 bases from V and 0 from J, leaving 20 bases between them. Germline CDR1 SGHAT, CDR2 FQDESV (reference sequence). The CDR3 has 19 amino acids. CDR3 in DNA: TGTGCCAGCAGCTTAGCGTTAACGCGCGGGCCGGGGATGAACACTGAAGCTTTCTTT. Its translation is CASSLALTRGPGMNTEAFF.

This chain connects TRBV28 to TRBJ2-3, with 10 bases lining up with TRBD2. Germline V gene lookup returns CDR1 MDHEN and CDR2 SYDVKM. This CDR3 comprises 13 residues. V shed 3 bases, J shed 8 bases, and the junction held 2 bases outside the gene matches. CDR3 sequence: CASSFSGGVTQYF. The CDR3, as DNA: TGTGCCAGCAGTTTCAGCGGGGGGGTTACGCAGTATTTT.

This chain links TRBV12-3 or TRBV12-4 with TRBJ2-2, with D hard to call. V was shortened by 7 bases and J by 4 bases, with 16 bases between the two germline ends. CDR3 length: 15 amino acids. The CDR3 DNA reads TGTGCCAGCATCTTTAGGGCTAGATTCACCGGGGAGCTGTTTTTT. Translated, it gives CASIFRARFTGELFF.

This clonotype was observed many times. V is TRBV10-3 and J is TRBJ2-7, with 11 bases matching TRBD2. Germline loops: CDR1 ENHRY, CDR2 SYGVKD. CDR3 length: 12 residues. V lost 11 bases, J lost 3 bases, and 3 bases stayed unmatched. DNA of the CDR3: TGTGCCGCGGGACTAGCGGTCTACGAGCAGTACTTC. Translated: CAAGLAVYEQYF.

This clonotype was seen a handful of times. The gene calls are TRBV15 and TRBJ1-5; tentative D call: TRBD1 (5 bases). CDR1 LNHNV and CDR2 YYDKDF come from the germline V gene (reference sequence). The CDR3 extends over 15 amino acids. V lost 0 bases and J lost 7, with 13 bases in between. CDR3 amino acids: CATSREGREDQPQHF. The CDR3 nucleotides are TGTGCCACCAGCAGAGAGGGCAGGGAAGACCAGCCCCAGCATTTT.